Sequencing of this T cell receptor beta chain was carried out in a study of T-cell memory formation after mild COVID-19. Whole-study results and caveats: Memory from before infection featured some responding clones, which suggests cross-reactive memory joined.

Germline lookup yields CDR1 ENHRY and CDR2 SYGVKD. The ends were cut back, 0 bases at V and 10 bases at J, with 10 bases in the middle. This CDR3 contains 13 residues. Points on this clonotype: Its specificity is not known.

5'RACE with constant-segment primers yielded barcoded, UMI-tagged TCR alpha and TCR beta cDNA libraries. TCRdb re-analysed the 5' RACE reads in MiXCR, keeping a single row per CDR3 protein. The sample comprises around 370,000 distinct CDR3 sequences, under 25% of which are singletons, and roughly an eighth rests with the top ten. The chain is built from TRBV10-3 and TRBJ2-1; no clear D. This clonotype was sampled from an adult woman who had mild COVID-19 (a few samples of this study predate the infection). Cell type and time point are not known. Sequencing was done on a sample of PBMCs or a T cell subset sorted from them (not recorded which). The CDR3 coding sequence is TGTGCCATCAGTGAGTCGAACCGATACGAGCAGTTCTTC. Its translation is CAISESNRYEQFF.